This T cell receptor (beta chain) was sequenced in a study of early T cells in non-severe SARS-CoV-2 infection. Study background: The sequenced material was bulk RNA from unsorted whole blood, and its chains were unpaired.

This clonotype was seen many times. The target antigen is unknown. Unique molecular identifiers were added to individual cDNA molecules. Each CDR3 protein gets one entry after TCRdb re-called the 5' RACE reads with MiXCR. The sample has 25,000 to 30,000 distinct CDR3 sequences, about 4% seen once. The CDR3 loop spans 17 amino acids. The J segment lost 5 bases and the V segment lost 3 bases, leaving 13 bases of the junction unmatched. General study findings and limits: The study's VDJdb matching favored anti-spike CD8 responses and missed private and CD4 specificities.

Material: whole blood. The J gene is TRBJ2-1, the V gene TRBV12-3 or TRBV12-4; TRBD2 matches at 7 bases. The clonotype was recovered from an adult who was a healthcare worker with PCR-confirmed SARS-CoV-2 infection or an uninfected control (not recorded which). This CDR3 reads CASSFRRLARGDNEQFF. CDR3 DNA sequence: TGTGCCAGCAGTTTCAGACGACTAGCCAGAGGGGACAATGAGCAGTTCTTC.